This entry concerns a single T cell receptor (beta chain). The assay was immunoSEQ multiplex PCR, and TCRdb's table has in-frame clones only and misses some. Of about 250,000 clones listed, about 85% are singletons. Participant age was roughly 18 to 89 years, and participants resided in roughly 24 US areas. Allocation to cohorts depended on clinical history reported by the participants. The data were obtained in a study of blood T cell repertoires in COVID-19. Material for sequencing was PBMCs or T cells enriched from blood (not recorded which). The sequence came from a woman aged 45-65 years who had recovered from COVID-19.

The CDR3 coding sequence is TGTGCCAGCAGACGGACAGGGGACTATGGCTACACCTTC. It yields the protein CASRRTGDYGYTF. The genes are TRBV2 and TRBJ1-2, with 9 nucleotides matching TRBD1. The length of the CDR3 is 13 residues. The germline V gene encodes CDR1 SNHLY and CDR2 FYNNEI. V was clipped by 6 bases and J by 3 bases; unmatched bases: 2.